The entry below describes one T cell receptor beta chain. The antigen remains unidentified. Profiled with immunoSEQ multiplex PCR; TCRdb holds only in-frame clones, not every one. The sample includes 90,000 to 100,000 clones, roughly 93% of them seen just once. The source of the sample is a study of T cells in localized non-small cell lung cancer. Study-wide results and limits: Owing to sequencing of a solitary tumor region, heterogeneity cannot be discounted. An association was observed between higher blood T cell density and longer overall survival. The highest T cell clonality was in uninvolved adjacent lung, above tumor.

Germline CDR1 reads LNHDA; CDR2 reads SQIVND (reference sequence). V trimming: 7 bases; J trimming: 8 bases; junction bases outside the gene matches: 7. The length of the CDR3 is 13 residues. This TCR was recovered from a woman aged 40 to 75 with stage II squamous cell lung carcinoma. V gene TRBV19 combines with J gene TRBJ1-1; 10 bases agree with TRBD1. This specimen consisted of PBMCs, obtained before any cancer treatment. The CDR3 nucleotides read TGTGCCAGTAATGGACAGGGGGACTCAGAAGCTTTCTTT. Translated: CASNGQGDSEAFF.